The 19 T cell receptor beta chains reported below all come from one sample, sequenced in a study of CD8 T cells in ankylosing spondylitis. Using its own MiXCR run on the 5' RACE reads, TCRdb lists one record per CDR3 protein. This sample has about 240,000 distinct CDR3 sequences, with around 7.8% found just once. Sequencing was performed on blood, either unsorted or a sorted T cell fraction (not recorded which). Every receptor here comes from a male donor with ankylosing spondylitis or in good health (not recorded which).

This clonotype was found many times. The rearrangement uses TRBV5-1 and TRBJ2-1; no reliable D call. Germline V gives CDR1 SGHRS, CDR2 YFSETQ. Trimming left V 3 bases short and J 1 base short, with 11 bases between. There are 15 residues in the CDR3. The CDR3 region has the DNA TGCGCCAGCAGCTCGGGCCCCCTATCCTACAATGAGCAGTTCTTC. It translates to CASSSGPLSYNEQFF.

Points on this clonotype: At one boundary the junction diverges from the germline segment, which might be a read error. The chain has TRBV20-1 and TRBJ2-1; TRBD2 aligns across 10 bases. The CDR3 runs to 19 residues. Germline V gives CDR1 DFQATT, CDR2 SNEGSKA (reference sequence). This CDR3 is CCARGSGGSTSSSYNEQFF. The CDR3 region has the DNA TGCTGTGCTAGGGGTAGCGGGGGGTCCACCTCAAGCTCCTACAATGAGCAGTTCTTC.

This clonotype was observed a few times. The V gene is TRBV5-1, the J gene TRBJ2-6; D might be TRBD1 or TRBD2, each matching 5 bases. Germline CDR1 and CDR2: SGHRS and YFSETQ. Trimming removed 5 bases at V and 0 bases at J, with 9 bases between. This CDR3 spans 15 amino acids. CDR3 protein: CASSWGSSGANVLTF. The CDR3 DNA follows: TGCGCCAGCAGTTGGGGGAGCTCTGGGGCCAACGTCCTGACTTTC.

This rearrangement joins TRBV20-1 to TRBJ2-3; the D gene is possibly TRBD2 (5 bases). Germline V gene sequence: CDR1 DFQATT, CDR2 SNEGSKA (reference sequence). V lost 4 bases to trimming and J lost 4 bases, with 12 bases between them. There are 13 residues in the CDR3. CDR3 nucleotide sequence: TGCAGTGCTAAGTCGATAGCGTCAGATACGCAGTATTTT. Protein: CSAKSIASDTQYF.

J is TRBJ1-2 and V is TRBV10-3, with D maybe TRBD1 (5 bases). V shed 0 bases and J shed 4 bases, with 9 bases lying between them. The length of the CDR3 is 14 residues. Germline loops: CDR1 ENHRY, CDR2 SYGVKD. The CDR3 DNA is TGTGCCATCAGTGAGTCGGGGCAGCTCTATGGCTACACCTTC. The encoded protein is CAISESGQLYGYTF.

This clonotype was seen repeatedly, ten times or more. The chain is built from TRBV24-1 and TRBJ2-1, with TRBD1 matching over 10 bases. CDR3 length equals 15 residues. The V segment lost 5 bases and the J segment 0 bases; nucleotides outside the gene matches: 0. Per germline, CDR1 KGHDR and CDR2 SFDVKD. DNA of the CDR3: TGTGCCACCAGTGGGACAGGGGGCTCCTACAATGAGCAGTTCTTC. Amino acid sequence: CATSGTGGSYNEQFF.

This clonotype occurred many times. The chain has TRBV2 and TRBJ2-7; D is tentatively TRBD1 or TRBD2 (5 bases each). V was clipped by 3 bases and J by 2 bases, with 11 bases between them. The CDR3 consists of 14 residues. Germline-derived CDR1 and CDR2 are SNHLY and FYNNEI. CDR3 protein: CASSDLRDPYEQYF. The CDR3 DNA follows: TGTGCCAGCAGTGACCTCAGGGACCCCTACGAGCAGTACTTC. The entire variable domain, with the rest obtained from reference TRBV2 and TRBJ2-7, is as follows: EPEVTQTPSHQVTQMGQEVILRCVPISNHLYFYWYRQILGQKVEFLVSFYNNEISEKSEIFDDQFSVERPDGSNFTLKIRSTKLEDSAMYFCASSDLRDPYEQYFGPGTRLTVT.

This chain joins TRBV19 and TRBJ2-7; D perhaps matches TRBD1 (6 bases). Trimming took 5 bases from V and 1 from J, leaving 15 bases between them. In germline, CDR1 is LNHDA, CDR2 SQIVND (reference sequence). The CDR3 totals 15 residues. The DNA for the CDR3 is TGTGCCAGTAGTGTTGGACAGTTTTCGTCCTACGAGCAGTACTTC. Translated, it gives CASSVGQFSSYEQYF.

The sample holds a few counts of this clonotype. V and J are TRBV20-1 and TRBJ1-5; no reliable D call. Looked up from germline, CDR1 is DFQATT and CDR2 is SNEGSKA (reference sequence). V lost 0 bases, J lost 2 bases, and 14 bases lay in between. This CDR3 spans 16 amino acids. Here the CDR3 DNA reads TGCAGTGCTAGAGATGCGGGCGTCGAGGGCAATCAGCCCCAGCATTTT. It encodes CSARDAGVEGNQPQHF.

Only a few counts were recorded for this clonotype. The rearrangement uses TRBV7-9 and TRBJ1-1; D not certain. The V end was cut by 8 bases, the J end by 0 bases, with 7 bases between. Germline-derived CDR1 and CDR2 are SEHNR and FQNEAQ (reference sequence). CDR3 length equals 12 residues. The DNA for the CDR3 is TGTGCCAGCCCCCCGCTGAACACTGAAGCTTTCTTT. It encodes CASPPLNTEAFF. Full variable domain (remainder filled in from reference TRBV7-9 and TRBJ1-1): DTGVSQNPRHKITKRGQNVTFRCDPISEHNRLYWYRQTLGQGPEFLTYFQNEAQLEKSRLLSDRFSAERPKGSFSTLEIQRTEQGDSAMYLCASPPLNTEAFFGQGTRLTVV.

The table lists this clonotype with a few counts. The rearrangement links TRBV6-5 to TRBJ1-1; D is possibly TRBD1 (5 bases). CDR1 is MNHEY and CDR2 is SVGAGI in the germline V gene. The CDR3 is made up of 15 amino acids. The V end lost 2 bases, the J end lost 1 base, and 11 bases lay between the germline ends. The CDR3 is CASSYDARENTEAFF. As DNA, the CDR3 is TGTGCCAGCAGTTACGATGCCAGGGAGAACACTGAAGCTTTCTTT.

A note on this clonotype: This may stem from a read error, because a much larger clone lies one nucleotide away. V and J are TRBV7-2 and TRBJ2-1; no reliable D call. The germline V gene has CDR1 SGHTA and CDR2 FQGNSA. The V end lost 5 bases, the J end lost 9 bases, and 8 bases lay between the germline ends. This CDR3 is 11 amino acids long. CDR3 nucleotide sequence: TGTGCCAGCAGCCGGGTGGGTGAGCAGTTCTTC. This gives the protein CASSRVGEQFF.

This clonotype was found many times. The V and J genes are TRBV18 and TRBJ1-2, with D hard to call. The germline V and J ends were trimmed by 6 bases and 6 bases, with 17 bases remaining between them. The germline CDR1 and CDR2 sequences are KGHSH and LQKENI. The CDR3 runs 14 residues. The CDR3 loop is CASSRAAAADGYTF. CDR3 nucleotide sequence: TGTGCCAGCTCGCGGGCAGCGGCGGCGGATGGCTACACCTTC.

This clonotype showed up many times. The chain couples TRBV30 to TRBJ1-2; 9 nucleotides agree with TRBD1. J was trimmed by 4 bases and V by 2 bases; bases with no gene match: 11. There are 16 residues in the CDR3. The germline V gene has CDR1 GTSNPN and CDR2 SVGIG (reference sequence). In DNA form, the CDR3 reads TGTGCCTGGAGTTCTGTAGACAGGGGGTCCTTCTATGGCTACACCTTC. It translates to CAWSSVDRGSFYGYTF.

This clonotype was observed at least ten times. V gene TRBV5-1 combines with J gene TRBJ1-2; TRBD1 agrees at 7 bases. The length of the CDR3 is 14 residues. Trimming removed 4 bases from V and 6 bases from J; junction bases left unmatched: 9. The V gene's germline CDR1 is SGHRS and CDR2 YFSETQ. The CDR3 DNA follows: TGCGCCAGCAGCGCGACAGGGAAAGTCAATGGCTACACCTTC. Translation: CASSATGKVNGYTF.

This clonotype was observed at least ten times. The rearrangement links TRBV20-1 to TRBJ2-1, with TRBD1 matching 9 bases. Germline assignment: CDR1 DFQATT and CDR2 SNEGSKA (reference sequence). The ends lost 4 bases at V and 8 bases at J; junction bases unmatched: 9. This CDR3 contains 14 residues. CDR3 in amino acids: CSAKPGQGRYEQFF. In DNA form, the CDR3 reads TGCAGTGCTAAACCGGGACAGGGTAGATATGAGCAGTTCTTC.

At least ten counts were recorded for this clonotype. The V gene is TRBV5-1, the J gene TRBJ1-1, with D uncertain. Germline assignment: CDR1 SGHRS and CDR2 YFSETQ. CDR3 length: 16 amino acids. V gave up 3 bases and J gave up 3 bases, with 18 bases separating them. CDR3 in amino acids: CASSSRLGSYYTEAFF. CDR3 nucleotides: TGCGCCAGCAGCTCGCGGCTCGGGAGCTATTACACTGAAGCTTTCTTT.

There are a few counts of this clonotype. A read error may explain this, as a much larger clone is one base away. This chain uses TRBV7-9 with TRBJ1-1; TRBD1 agrees at 9 bases. The ends lost 5 bases at V and 1 base at J; junction bases unmatched: 2. Germline-derived CDR1 and CDR2 are SEHNR and FQNEAQ (reference sequence). The CDR3 spans 14 residues. CDR3 nucleotide sequence: TGTGCCAGCAGCCCGGACAGGGGGAACACTGAAGCTTTCTTT. Translating gives CASSPDRGNTEAFF.

This clonotype has at least ten counts. The chain recombines TRBV29-1 with TRBJ1-1; D uncertain. This CDR3 is built from 11 residues. V shed 3 bases and J shed 1 base, with 3 bases lying between them. Germline V gene data show CDR1 as SQVTM and CDR2 as ANQGSEA. In DNA, the CDR3 is TGCAGCGTTGACGGGAACACTGAAGCTTTCTTT. Its protein product is CSVDGNTEAFF.